Sequencing of this T cell receptor beta chain was carried out in a study of Graves' ophthalmopathy and Graves' hyperthyroidism. The length of the CDR3 is 11 residues. The germline V and J ends were trimmed by 2 bases and 7 bases, with 6 bases remaining between them. Germline CDR1 SQVTM, CDR2 ANQGSEA. Other autoimmune diseases, uncontrolled infections, pregnancy or lactation ruled patients out of participation. This clonotype was seen a handful of times. Transcripts of RNA were the source for amplifying TCR beta CDR3 regions. In the first round, RT-PCR was carried out with HTBI primers, and a multiplex PCR formed the second round. TCRdb re-derived calls from the multiplex PCR reads in MiXCR, one entry per CDR3 protein. The sample carries 450,000 to 600,000 distinct CDR3 sequences, less than 45% recorded once.

What was sequenced was peripheral blood or thyroid tissue (not recorded which). V is TRBV29-1 and J is TRBJ2-1; D ambiguous. The TCR sequence derives from an adult man with Graves' hyperthyroidism. CDR3 protein: CSVERENEQFF. The CDR3 coding sequence is TGCAGCGTTGAAAGAGAGAATGAGCAGTTCTTC.